This T cell receptor (beta chain) was observed in a study of CD8 T cells in Susac syndrome. The CDR3 consists of 14 residues. The V gene lost 5 bases and the J gene lost 8 bases, with 18 bases spanning the gap. Germline V lookup: CDR1 SEHNR, CDR2 FQNEAQ (reference sequence). Random hexamers primed reverse transcription of roughly 0.45 to 1 ug RNA. TCRdb re-analysed the immunoSEQ multiplex PCR reads in MiXCR, keeping a single row per CDR3 protein. The sample yields under 250,000 distinct CDR3 sequences, 85% to 95% seen once. The chain couples TRBV7-9 to TRBJ1-2; no reliable D call. The sequenced material came from CD4+ T cells from PBMCs. The receptor comes from a human donor with multiple sclerosis. CDR3 amino acids: CASSNLRTAEGYTF. The DNA for the CDR3 is TGTGCCAGCAGCAACCTGAGGACGGCCGAGGGCTACACCTTC.